This T cell receptor beta chain is from a study of cytomegalovirus exposure and HLA in healthy donors. PCR was performed using 60 Vbeta and 13 Jbeta primers. Clones were read by immunoSEQ multiplex PCR, and TCRdb kept only the in-frame ones, dropping some. The repertoire holds 80,000 to 100,000 clones, with less than 80% as singletons. From germline, CDR1 is SGHNT and CDR2 YYREEE (reference sequence). The V end lost 0 bases, the J end lost 4 bases, and 8 bases lay between the germline ends. CDR3 length equals 14 residues. The table lists this clone with a count of one. V and J are TRBV5-4 and TRBJ2-1, with D possibly TRBD1 on 6 matching bases. This TCR was sampled from a woman in her forties in good health and CMV-seropositive. The material sequenced was PBMCs. CDR3 sequence reads: CASSLDRAYNEQFF. The CDR3, as DNA: TGTGCCAGCAGCTTGGACAGGGCTTACAATGAGCAGTTCTTC. Complete variable domain (other parts from reference TRBV5-4 and TRBJ2-1): ETGVTQSPTHLIKTRGQQVTLRCSSQSGHNTVSWYQQALGQGPQFIFQYYREEENGRGNFPPRFSGLQFPNYSSELNVNALELDDSALYLCASSLDRAYNEQFFGPGTRLTVL.